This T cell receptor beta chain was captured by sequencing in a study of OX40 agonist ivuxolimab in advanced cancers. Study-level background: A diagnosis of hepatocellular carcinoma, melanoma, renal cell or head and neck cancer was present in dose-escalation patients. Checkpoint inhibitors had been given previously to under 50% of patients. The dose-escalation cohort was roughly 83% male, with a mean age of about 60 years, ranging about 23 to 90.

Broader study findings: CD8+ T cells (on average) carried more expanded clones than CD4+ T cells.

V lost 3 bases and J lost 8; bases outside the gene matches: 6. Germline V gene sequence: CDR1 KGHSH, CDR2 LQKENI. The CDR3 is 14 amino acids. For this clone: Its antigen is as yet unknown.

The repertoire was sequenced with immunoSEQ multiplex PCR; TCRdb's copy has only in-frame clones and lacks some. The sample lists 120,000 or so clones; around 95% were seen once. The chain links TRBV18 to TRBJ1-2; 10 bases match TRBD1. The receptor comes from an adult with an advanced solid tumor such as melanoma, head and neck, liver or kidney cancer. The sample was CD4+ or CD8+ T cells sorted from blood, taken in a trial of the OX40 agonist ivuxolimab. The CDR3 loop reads CASSPPGTGEGYTF. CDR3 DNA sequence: TGTGCCAGCTCACCGCCAGGGACAGGGGAAGGCTACACCTTC.